This T cell receptor beta chain was identified in a study of blood T cell repertoires in COVID-19. The method was immunoSEQ multiplex PCR; TCRdb's version includes in-frame clones alone and lacks a portion of them. The table includes about 140,000 clones, 82% detected once. The TCR originated in a woman of 80 years or more with acute or convalescent COVID-19. Source material: peripheral blood.

Written as DNA, the CDR3 is TGCAGCGTTCTGGTGGGAGGGCGGGAAAATGAGCAGTTCTTC. The encoded protein is CSVLVGGRENEQFF. The J gene is TRBJ2-1, the V gene TRBV29-1; 7 bases match TRBD2. J gave up 7 bases and V 5 bases, and 11 bases lay outside the gene matches. The CDR3 length is 14 residues. Germline V CDR1 and CDR2: SQVTM, ANQGSEA.